The present T cell receptor beta chain was sequenced within a study of blood T cell repertoires in COVID-19. TCRdb's copy holds only in-frame clones and misses some; the assay was immunoSEQ multiplex PCR. The table has approximately 62,000 clones, roughly 80% seen once; the top ten hold about 6.4%. The CDR3 totals 16 residues. In germline, CDR1 is LGHNA, CDR2 YSLEER. After removal of 0 bases from V and 0 bases from J, the junction contained 4 bases not matched to a gene. The source is a woman between 50 and 59 years old with active or convalescent COVID-19. The sequencing input was peripheral blood. The chain recombines TRBV4-3 with TRBJ2-7; 8 nucleotides line up with TRBD2. CDR3 in DNA: TGCGCCAGCAGCCAAGATCGGAGCGGGAGCTCCTACGAGCAGTACTTC. Residues: CASSQDRSGSSYEQYF.